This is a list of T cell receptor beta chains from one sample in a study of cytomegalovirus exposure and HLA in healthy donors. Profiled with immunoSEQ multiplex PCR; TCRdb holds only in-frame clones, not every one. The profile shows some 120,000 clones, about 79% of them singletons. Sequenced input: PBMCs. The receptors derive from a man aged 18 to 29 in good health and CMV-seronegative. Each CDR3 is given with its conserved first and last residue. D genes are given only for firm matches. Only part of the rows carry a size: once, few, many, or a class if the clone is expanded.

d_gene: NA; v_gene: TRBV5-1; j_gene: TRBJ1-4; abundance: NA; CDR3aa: CASSPDLTGVNEKLFF; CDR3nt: TGCGCCAGCAGCCCGGATTTGACAGGAGTTAATGAAAAACTGTTTTTT
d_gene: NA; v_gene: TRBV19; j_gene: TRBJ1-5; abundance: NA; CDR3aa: CASSTWAGYFNQPQHF; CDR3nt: TGTGCCAGTAGTACATGGGCGGGGTACTTCAATCAGCCCCAGCATTTT
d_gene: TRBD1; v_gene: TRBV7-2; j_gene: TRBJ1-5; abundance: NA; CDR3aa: CASSLRQGGRPQHF; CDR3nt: TGTGCCAGCAGCCTTAGACAGGGAGGACGGCCCCAGCATTTT
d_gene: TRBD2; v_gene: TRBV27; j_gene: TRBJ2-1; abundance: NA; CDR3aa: CASSLSTSGRYNEQFF; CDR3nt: TGTGCCAGCAGTTTATCGACTAGCGGGAGATACAATGAGCAGTTCTTC
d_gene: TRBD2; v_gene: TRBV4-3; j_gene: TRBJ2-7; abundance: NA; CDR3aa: CASSQDPAGGSSYEQYF; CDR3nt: TGCGCCAGCAGCCAAGATCCGGCGGGAGGATCCTCCTACGAGCAGTACTTC
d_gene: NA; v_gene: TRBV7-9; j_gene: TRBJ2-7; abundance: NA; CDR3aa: CASSLAGEGGSEQYF; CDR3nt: TGTGCCAGCAGCTTAGCCGGAGAGGGCGGCTCCGAGCAGTACTTC
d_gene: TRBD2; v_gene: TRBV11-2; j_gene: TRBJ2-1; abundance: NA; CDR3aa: CASSLIFHGLAGGGQFF; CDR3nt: TGTGCCAGCAGCTTAATCTTTCATGGGCTAGCGGGAGGAGGACAGTTCTTC
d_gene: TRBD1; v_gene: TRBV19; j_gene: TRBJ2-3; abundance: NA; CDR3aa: CASSPHGQGRLDTQYF; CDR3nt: TGTGCCAGTAGTCCCCACGGACAGGGAAGATTAGATACGCAGTATTTT
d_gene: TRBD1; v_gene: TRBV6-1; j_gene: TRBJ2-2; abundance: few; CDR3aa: CAIRQGWQGGELFF; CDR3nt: TGTGCCATACGACAGGGATGGCAGGGCGGGGAGCTGTTTTTT
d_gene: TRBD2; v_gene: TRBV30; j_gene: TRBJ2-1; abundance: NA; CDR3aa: CAWSDRETSGSLYNEQFF; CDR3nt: TGTGCCTGGAGCGACCGCGAGACTAGCGGGAGTCTCTACAATGAGCAGTTCTTC
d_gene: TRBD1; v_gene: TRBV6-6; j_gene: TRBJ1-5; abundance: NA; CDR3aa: CASSRGQGREDQPQHF; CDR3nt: TGTGCCAGCAGTCGGGGACAGGGGCGGGAGGATCAGCCCCAGCATTTT
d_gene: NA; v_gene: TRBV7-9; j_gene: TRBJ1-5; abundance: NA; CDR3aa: CASSPGQYQPQHF; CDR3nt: TGTGCCAGCAGCCCCGGACAGTATCAGCCCCAGCATTTT
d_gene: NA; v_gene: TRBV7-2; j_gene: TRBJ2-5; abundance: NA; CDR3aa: CASSYYQETQYF; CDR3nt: TGTGCCAGCAGCTACTACCAAGAGACCCAGTACTTC
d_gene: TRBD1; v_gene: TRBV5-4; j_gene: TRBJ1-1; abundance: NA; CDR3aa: CASRRTGGGRHTEAFF; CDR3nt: TGTGCCAGCAGACGGACAGGGGGGGGGAGGCACACTGAAGCTTTCTTT
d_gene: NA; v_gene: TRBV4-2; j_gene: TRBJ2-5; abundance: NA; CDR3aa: CASSQAGGTLQETQYF; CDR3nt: TGTGCCAGCAGCCAAGCAGGAGGGACCCTCCAAGAGACCCAGTACTTC
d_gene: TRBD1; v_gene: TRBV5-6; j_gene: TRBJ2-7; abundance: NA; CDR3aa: CASSLDRGWGSF; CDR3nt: TGTGCCAGCAGCCTAGACAGGGGATGGGGGTCCTTC
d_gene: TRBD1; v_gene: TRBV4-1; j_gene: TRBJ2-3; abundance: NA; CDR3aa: CASSQLLGTGGSTDTQYF; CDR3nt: TGCGCCAGCAGCCAATTATTGGGGACAGGGGGCAGTACAGATACGCAGTATTTT
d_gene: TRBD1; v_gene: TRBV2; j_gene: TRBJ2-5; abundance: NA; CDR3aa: CASSPPGTGQETQYF; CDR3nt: TGTGCCAGCAGCCCCCCCGGGACAGGGCAAGAGACCCAGTACTTC
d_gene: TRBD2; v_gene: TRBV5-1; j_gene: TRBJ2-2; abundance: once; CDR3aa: CASWGGTGELFF; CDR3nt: TGCGCCAGCTGGGGGGGTACCGGGGAGCTGTTTTTT
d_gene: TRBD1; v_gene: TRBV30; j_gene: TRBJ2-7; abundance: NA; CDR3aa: CASWDRGTYEQYF; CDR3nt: TGTGCCTCATGGGACAGAGGAACCTACGAGCAGTACTTC
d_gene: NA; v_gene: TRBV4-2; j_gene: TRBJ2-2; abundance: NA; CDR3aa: CASSQVRAGVDTGELFF; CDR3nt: TGTGCCAGCAGCCAAGTGCGGGCGGGCGTTGACACCGGGGAGCTGTTTTTT
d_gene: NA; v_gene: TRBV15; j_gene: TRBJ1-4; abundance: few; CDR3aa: CATSIHPSVNTTNEKLFF; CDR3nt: TGTGCCACCAGCATACACCCGAGCGTCAATACAACTAATGAAAAACTGTTTTTT
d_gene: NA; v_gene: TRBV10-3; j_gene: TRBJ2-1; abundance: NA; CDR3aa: CAIGGLNNEQFF; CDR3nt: TGTGCCATCGGAGGCCTGAACAATGAGCAGTTCTTC
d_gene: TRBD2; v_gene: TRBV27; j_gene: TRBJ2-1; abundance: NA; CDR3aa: CASMAGTSDAGLFF; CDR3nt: TGTGCCAGCATGGCCGGGACTAGCGACGCTGGCCTGTTCTTC
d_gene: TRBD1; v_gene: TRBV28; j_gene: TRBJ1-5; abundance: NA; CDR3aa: CASSSFDRVNQPQHF; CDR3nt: TGTGCCAGCAGTTCCTTCGACAGGGTCAATCAGCCCCAGCATTTT
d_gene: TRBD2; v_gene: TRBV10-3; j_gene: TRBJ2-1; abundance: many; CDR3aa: CAMGTSGNEQFF; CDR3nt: TGTGCCATGGGGACTAGCGGCAATGAGCAGTTCTTC
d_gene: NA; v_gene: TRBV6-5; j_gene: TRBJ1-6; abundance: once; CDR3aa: CASRVKTARDSPLHF; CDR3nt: TGTGCCAGCAGAGTTAAGACAGCTCGAGATTCACCCCTCCACTTT
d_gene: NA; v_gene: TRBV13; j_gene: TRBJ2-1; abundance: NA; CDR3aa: CASSLPTGQSSSYNEQFF; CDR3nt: TGTGCCAGCAGCCTACCCACGGGACAATCAAGCTCCTACAATGAGCAGTTCTTC
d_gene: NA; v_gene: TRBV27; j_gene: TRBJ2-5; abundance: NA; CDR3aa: CASSARKQETQYF; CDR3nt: TGTGCCAGCAGTGCGCGGAAACAAGAGACCCAGTACTTC
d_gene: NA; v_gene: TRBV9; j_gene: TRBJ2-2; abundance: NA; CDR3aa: CASSKPSPTGELFF; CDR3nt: TGTGCCAGCAGCAAGCCTAGTCCTACCGGGGAGCTGTTTTTT
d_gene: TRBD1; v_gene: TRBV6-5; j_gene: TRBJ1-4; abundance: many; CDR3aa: CASSYSSSGGEEKLFF; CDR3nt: TGTGCCAGCAGTTACTCCTCATCAGGGGGTGAAGAAAAACTGTTTTTT
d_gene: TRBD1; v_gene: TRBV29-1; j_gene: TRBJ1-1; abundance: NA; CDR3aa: CSVEGQGTRMNTEAFF; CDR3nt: TGCAGCGTTGAAGGACAGGGGACGAGGATGAACACTGAAGCTTTCTTT